This TCR beta chain was identified in a study of a mutant IDH1 vaccine in newly diagnosed glioma. The wider study: Treated patients, averaging about 40 years, were approximately 60% male and approximately 38% female.

Germline values: CDR1 MNHNY, CDR2 SVGAGI (reference sequence). Deletions cut 11 bases from V and 4 bases from J, with 12 bases between. CDR3 length equals 12 residues. About this clone itself: The antigen is unknown.

Study-wide findings and caveats: Immune responses arising from the vaccine appeared in 90% to 95% of patients. No link was apparently found between pseudoprogression and changes in top peripheral T cell clonotypes.

Specified time point: week 23, last vaccination. Doses comprised 300 ug of mutant IDH1 20-mer peptide each, plus topical imiquimod. Donors' newly diagnosed IDH1-mutant WHO grade 3 or 4 astrocytomas lacked nuclear ATRX. Assay: immunoSEQ multiplex PCR; the TCRdb copy retains only in-frame clones and omits some. The sample consists of 75,000 to 80,000 clones, more than 70% of them appearing once. This chain links TRBV6-6 with TRBJ2-1, with D perhaps matching TRBD1 (6 bases). This clonotype was obtained from a woman between 45 and 65 years old with glioma. Sample: PBMCs, taken from a glioma patient whose treatment included an IDH1 peptide vaccine. CDR3 loop: CAAKTGYNEQFF. CDR3 in DNA: TGTGCCGCAAAAACAGGGTACAATGAGCAGTTCTTC.